One and the same sample provided the 5 T cell receptor beta chains below, sequenced in a study of blood T cell repertoires in COVID-19. The assay was immunoSEQ multiplex PCR, and TCRdb's table has in-frame clones only and misses some. In the table there are about 86,000 clones, approximately 79% of which are singletons. The source material was peripheral blood. Receptors originate from a man between 65 and 85 years old with acute or convalescent COVID-19.

V is TRBV13 and J is TRBJ2-3; weak D call: TRBD1 (5 bases). CDR1 is PRHDT, CDR2 FYEKMQ, per germline (reference sequence). The V and J ends lost 3 bases and 0 bases respectively, with 7 bases between them. This CDR3 region has 14 residues. CDR3 region: CASSFDSSTDTQYF. Here the CDR3 DNA reads TGTGCCAGCAGCTTCGACAGCAGCACAGATACGCAGTATTTT.

The CDR3, as DNA: TGTGCCAGTAGTATAGGGGGCGGGGGCAGCAATCAGCCCCAGCATTTT. Translating gives CASSIGGGGSNQPQHF. This chain uses TRBV19 with TRBJ1-5; perhaps TRBD1 as D (6 bases). Trimming took off 1 base at V and 1 base at J, with 11 bases between the two ends. Germline values: CDR1 LNHDA, CDR2 SQIVND (reference sequence). The CDR3 contains 16 residues.

This sequence joins TRBV2 and TRBJ1-4; maybe TRBD1 (6 bases). CDR3 length: 14 residues. Trimming stripped 7 bases from V and 7 bases from J, with 16 bases between. CDR1 SNHLY and CDR2 FYNNEI come from the germline V gene. CDR3 nucleotide sequence: TGTGCCAGCACCCCGACAGGCTCCGGTGAAAAACTGTTTTTT. This translates into CASTPTGSGEKLFF. Together with reference TRBV2 and TRBJ1-4, the CDR3 gives the full variable domain: EPEVTQTPSHQVTQMGQEVILRCVPISNHLYFYWYRQILGQKVEFLVSFYNNEISEKSEIFDDQFSVERPDGSNFTLKIRSTKLEDSAMYFCASTPTGSGEKLFFGSGTQLSVL.

The CDR3 loop is CSASSDKFQETQYF. The CDR3 bases are TGCAGTGCTAGTTCCGACAAGTTCCAAGAGACCCAGTACTTC. The genes are TRBV20-1 and TRBJ2-5; D gene ambiguous. The length of the CDR3 is 14 residues. Germline V CDR1 and CDR2: DFQATT, SNEGSKA (reference sequence). V lost 3 bases and J 1 base, leaving 12 bases between the germline ends.

The chain joins TRBV28 to TRBJ2-7; D might be TRBD2 (7 bases). The V gene's germline CDR1 is MDHEN and CDR2 SYDVKM. The CDR3 loop spans 15 amino acids. Trimming took 5 bases from V and 2 from J, leaving 16 bases between them. CDR3 in amino acids: CASSPMGGATYEQYV. DNA for the CDR3: TGTGCCAGCAGTCCAATGGGGGGGGCAACCTACGAGCAGTACGTC.